Below are 13 T cell receptor beta chains sequenced from a single sample in a study of Graves' ophthalmopathy and Graves' hyperthyroidism. The authors amplified TCR beta CDR3 regions, and they did so from RNA transcripts for repertoire sequencing. The library came from an HTBI-primed first-round RT-PCR and a second-round multiplex PCR. One entry per CDR3 protein, called by TCRdb with MiXCR from the multiplex PCR reads. The sample shows almost 400,000 distinct CDR3 sequences, around 18% of them seen only once. Sequenced: peripheral blood. All receptors come from a woman aged 18-35 years with Graves' ophthalmopathy.

This clonotype occurred many times. The chain employs TRBV24-1 and TRBJ2-2; 8 bases are shared with TRBD2. The CDR3 has 16 amino acids. Trimming removed 4 bases from V and 4 bases from J; junction bases left unmatched: 7. Germline V gives CDR1 KGHDR, CDR2 SFDVKD. CDR3 residues: CATSEPTGGGTGELFF. The CDR3 coding sequence is TGTGCCACCAGTGAACCGACCGGGGGGGGCACCGGGGAGCTGTTTTTT.

The chain has TRBV6-2 or TRBV6-3 and TRBJ2-7, with TRBD2 as a possible D gene (5 bases). V gave up 5 bases and J gave up 4 bases, with 15 bases separating them. Germline V gives CDR1 MNHEY, CDR2 SVGEGT. This CDR3 has 14 amino acids. The CDR3 DNA is TGTGCCAGCAGTCACCAGCGGAGACCTTACGAGCAGTACTTC. Residues: CASSHQRRPYEQYF.

V usage is TRBV5-1 and J usage is TRBJ1-1; 7 bases line up with TRBD1. The CDR3 consists of 13 residues. The germline CDR1 and CDR2 sequences are SGHRS and YFSETQ. V shed 4 bases, J shed 7 bases, and the junction held 7 bases outside the gene matches. The CDR3 loop is CASSHTTGDEAFF. The CDR3, as DNA: TGCGCCAGCAGCCACACTACAGGGGATGAAGCTTTCTTT.

The chain joins TRBV4-2 to TRBJ2-2, with a possible D match to TRBD1 (6 bases). From germline, CDR1 is LGHNA and CDR2 YNFKEQ. This CDR3 has 17 amino acids. Trimming removed 0 bases at V and 4 bases at J, with 15 bases between. The CDR3 nucleotides read TGTGCCAGCAGCCAAGATCGGGGCAGGGGAATCACCGGGGAGCTGTTTTTT. Translating it yields CASSQDRGRGITGELFF.

This clonotype was recorded at least ten times. The gene calls are TRBV28 and TRBJ2-7; D tentatively fits TRBD1 or TRBD2 (5 bases each). V lost 3 bases, J lost 6 bases, and 15 bases lay in between. The CDR3 loop spans 14 amino acids. From germline, CDR1 is MDHEN and CDR2 SYDVKM. The DNA for the CDR3 is TGTGCCAGCAGTTTGTATAAGGGGAGTCCCGAGCAGTACTTC. Its protein is CASSLYKGSPEQYF.

This CDR3 is CASSLAGGARGYTF. The CDR3 bases are TGTGCCAGCAGTTTAGCGGGGGGGGCGCGGGGCTACACCTTC. The chain has TRBV12-3 or TRBV12-4 and TRBJ1-2; D perhaps matches TRBD1 (6 bases). The CDR3 loop spans 14 amino acids. Trimming cost V 0 bases and J 8 bases, with 13 bases left between them.

In its sample, this clonotype was seen many times. The J gene is TRBJ1-2, the V gene TRBV2, with 10 bases matching TRBD1. Trimming cost V 6 bases and J 5 bases; bases outside gene matches: 6. CDR3 size: 14 residues. From germline, CDR1 is SNHLY and CDR2 FYNNEI. CDR3 bases: TGTGCCAGCAGACGGACAGGGGGAAGTTATGGCTACACCTTC. Its protein product is CASRRTGGSYGYTF. Full variable domain (rest looked up from reference TRBV2 and TRBJ1-2): EPEVTQTPSHQVTQMGQEVILRCVPISNHLYFYWYRQILGQKVEFLVSFYNNEISEKSEIFDDQFSVERPDGSNFTLKIRSTKLEDSAMYFCASRRTGGSYGYTFGSGTRLTVV.

This clonotype was observed at least ten times. J is TRBJ2-7 and V is TRBV29-1, with TRBD1 matching 11 bases. The CDR3 spans 13 residues. J lost 5 bases, V lost 6 bases, and 6 bases had no gene match. Germline CDR1 and CDR2: SQVTM and ANQGSEA. This chain's CDR3 is CSVRGQGANEQYF. Here the CDR3 DNA reads TGCAGCGTCCGAGGACAGGGGGCAAACGAGCAGTACTTC.

The sample holds many counts of this clonotype. This chain's CDR3 is CASSSGQGIEAFF. The CDR3 DNA sequence: TGTGCCAGCAGCTCCGGACAAGGGATCGAAGCTTTCTTT. The J gene is TRBJ1-1, the V gene TRBV11-2; TRBD1 is a possible D gene (5 bases). Germline V gene lookup returns CDR1 SGHAT and CDR2 FQNNGV. The V gene lost 4 bases and the J gene lost 8 bases, with 14 bases spanning the gap. The length of the CDR3 is 13 residues.

In this sample, this clonotype turned up a few times. This chain joins TRBV6-1 and TRBJ1-1; TRBD1 matches at 7 bases. Germline V gives CDR1 MNHNS, CDR2 SASEGT. V was pared by 6 bases and J by 4 bases, with 11 bases of the junction left unmatched. The CDR3 runs 15 residues. The CDR3 loop is CASRDIEGARTEAFF. Here the CDR3 DNA reads TGTGCCAGCAGAGATATCGAGGGGGCCCGCACTGAAGCTTTCTTT.

This clonotype appeared many times. The chain has TRBV6-2 or TRBV6-3 and TRBJ1-1; D is unresolved. Trimming shortened V by 6 bases and J by 1 base, and 15 bases separated the two germline ends. The CDR3 has 15 amino acids. The germline V gene has CDR1 MNHEY and CDR2 SVGEGT. The CDR3, as DNA: TGTGCCAGCAGCCCGACTAAGGGCCGGAACACTGAAGCTTTCTTT. Protein: CASSPTKGRNTEAFF.

The chain recombines TRBV7-2 with TRBJ2-5; D gene unclear. Germline V gene lookup returns CDR1 SGHTA and CDR2 FQGNSA. The CDR3 runs to 11 residues. The ends were cut back, 6 bases at V and 5 bases at J, with 7 bases in the middle. This CDR3 is CASREMETQYF. Here the CDR3 DNA reads TGTGCCAGCAGGGAGATGGAGACCCAGTACTTC.

The gene calls are TRBV6-2 or TRBV6-3 and TRBJ2-2, with no clear D. The V end was cut by 7 bases, the J end by 4 bases, with 16 bases between. The CDR3 sequence is 15 residues long. The V gene's germline CDR1 is MNHEY and CDR2 SVGEGT. This CDR3 reads CASTERDFGTGELFF. CDR3 in DNA: TGTGCCAGCACCGAAAGGGATTTTGGCACCGGGGAGCTGTTTTTT.